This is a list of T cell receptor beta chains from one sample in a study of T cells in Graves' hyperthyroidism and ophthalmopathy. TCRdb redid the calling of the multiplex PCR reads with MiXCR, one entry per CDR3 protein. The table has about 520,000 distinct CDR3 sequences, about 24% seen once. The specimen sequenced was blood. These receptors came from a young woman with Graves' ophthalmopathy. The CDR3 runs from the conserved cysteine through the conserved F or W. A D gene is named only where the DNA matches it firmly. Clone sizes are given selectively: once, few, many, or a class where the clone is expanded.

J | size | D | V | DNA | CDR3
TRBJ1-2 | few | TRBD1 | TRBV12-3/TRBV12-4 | TGTGCCAGCAGTTTTGAGGGGGCAGATGGCTACACCTTC | CASSFEGADGYTF
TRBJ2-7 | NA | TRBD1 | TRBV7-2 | TGTGCCAGCAGCACCAGACAGGGGGCGGATGAGCAGTACTTC | CASSTRQGADEQYF
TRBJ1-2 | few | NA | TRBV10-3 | TGTGCCATCCGGGGGAATAACTATGGCTACACCTTC | CAIRGNNYGYTF
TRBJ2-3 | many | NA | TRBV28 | TGTGCCAGCAGCCTCAAGGGGACAGATACGCAGTATTTT | CASSLKGTDTQYF
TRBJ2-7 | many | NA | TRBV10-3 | TGTGCCATCAGTGACGTCAACAGGGTACCCTACGAGCAGTACTTC | CAISDVNRVPYEQYF
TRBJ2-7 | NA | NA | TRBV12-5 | TGTGCTAGTGGTTTTCGGGGGTCATACGAGCAGTACTTC | CASGFRGSYEQYF
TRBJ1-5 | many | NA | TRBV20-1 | TGCAGTGCTAGAGTCGGAGATCAGCCCCAGCATTTT | CSARVGDQPQHF
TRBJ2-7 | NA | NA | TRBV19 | TGTGCCAGTAGTATGTCCAGGGGTGGATACGAGCAGTACTTC | CASSMSRGGYEQYF
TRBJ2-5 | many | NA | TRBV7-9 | TGTGCCAGCAGCCTCCACAGGGAAGGGGAGACCCAGTACTTC | CASSLHREGETQYF
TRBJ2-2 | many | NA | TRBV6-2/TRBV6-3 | TGTGCCAGCAGTTACTCCGGTTCGTCCACCGGGGAGCTGTTTTTT | CASSYSGSSTGELFF
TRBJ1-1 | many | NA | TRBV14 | TGTGCCATCGAACCCTTTATGAACACTGAAGCTTTCTTT | CAIEPFMNTEAFF
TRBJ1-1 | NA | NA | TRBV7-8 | TGTGCCAGCAGCTCCAAGGCGCAGATTCTCAATGAAGCTTTCTTT | CASSSKAQILNEAFF